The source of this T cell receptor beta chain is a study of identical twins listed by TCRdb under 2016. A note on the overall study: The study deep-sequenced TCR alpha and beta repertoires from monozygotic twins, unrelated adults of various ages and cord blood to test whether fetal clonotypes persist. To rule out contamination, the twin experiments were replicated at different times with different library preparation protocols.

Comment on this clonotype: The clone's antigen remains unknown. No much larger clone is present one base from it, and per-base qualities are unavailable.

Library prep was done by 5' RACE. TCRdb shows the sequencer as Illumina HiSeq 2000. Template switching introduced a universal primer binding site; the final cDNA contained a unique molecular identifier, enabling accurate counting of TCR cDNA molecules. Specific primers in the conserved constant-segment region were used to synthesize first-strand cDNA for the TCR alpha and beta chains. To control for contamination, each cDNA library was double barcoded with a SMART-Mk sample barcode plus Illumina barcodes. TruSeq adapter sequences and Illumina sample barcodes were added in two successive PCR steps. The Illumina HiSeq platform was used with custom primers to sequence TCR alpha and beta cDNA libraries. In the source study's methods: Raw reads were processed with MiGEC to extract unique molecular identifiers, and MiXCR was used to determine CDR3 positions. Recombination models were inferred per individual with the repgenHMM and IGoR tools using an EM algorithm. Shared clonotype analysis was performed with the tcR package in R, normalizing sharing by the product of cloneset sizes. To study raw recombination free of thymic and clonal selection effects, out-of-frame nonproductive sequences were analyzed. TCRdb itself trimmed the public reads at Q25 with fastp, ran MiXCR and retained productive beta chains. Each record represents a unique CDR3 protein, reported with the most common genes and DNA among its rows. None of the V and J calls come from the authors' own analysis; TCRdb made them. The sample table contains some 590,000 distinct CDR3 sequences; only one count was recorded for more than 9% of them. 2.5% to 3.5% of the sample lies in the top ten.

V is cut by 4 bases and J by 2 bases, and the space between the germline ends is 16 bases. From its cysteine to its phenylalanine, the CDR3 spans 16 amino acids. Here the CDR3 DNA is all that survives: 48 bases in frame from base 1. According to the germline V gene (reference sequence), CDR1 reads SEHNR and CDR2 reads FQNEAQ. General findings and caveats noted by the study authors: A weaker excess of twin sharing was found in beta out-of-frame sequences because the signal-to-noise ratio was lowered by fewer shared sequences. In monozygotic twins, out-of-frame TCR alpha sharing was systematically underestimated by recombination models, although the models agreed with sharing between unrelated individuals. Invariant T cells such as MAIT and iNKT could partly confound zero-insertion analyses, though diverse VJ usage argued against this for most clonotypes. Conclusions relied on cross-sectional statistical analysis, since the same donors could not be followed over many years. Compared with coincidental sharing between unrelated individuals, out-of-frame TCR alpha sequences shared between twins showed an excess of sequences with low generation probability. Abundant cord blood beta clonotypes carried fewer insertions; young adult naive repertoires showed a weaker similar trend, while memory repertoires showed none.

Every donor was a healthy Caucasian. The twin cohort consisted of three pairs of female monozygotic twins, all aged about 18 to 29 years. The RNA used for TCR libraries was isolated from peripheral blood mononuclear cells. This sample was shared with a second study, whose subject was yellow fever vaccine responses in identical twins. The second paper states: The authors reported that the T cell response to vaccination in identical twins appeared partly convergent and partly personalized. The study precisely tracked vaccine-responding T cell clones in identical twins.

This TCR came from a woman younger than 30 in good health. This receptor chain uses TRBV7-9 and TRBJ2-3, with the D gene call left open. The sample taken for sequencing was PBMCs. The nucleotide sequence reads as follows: TGTGCCAGCAGCTCAACCTCGGTAGTTGTCACAGATACGCAGTATTTT. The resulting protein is CASSSTSVVVTDTQYF. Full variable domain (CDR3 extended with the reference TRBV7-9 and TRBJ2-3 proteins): DTGVSQNPRHKITKRGQNVTFRCDPISEHNRLYWYRQTLGQGPEFLTYFQNEAQLEKSRLLSDRFSAERPKGSFSTLEIQRTEQGDSAMYLCASSSTSVVVTDTQYFGPGTRLTVL.